This T cell receptor (beta chain) is from a study of cytomegalovirus exposure and HLA in healthy donors. This cohort consisted of healthy bone marrow donors. Germline CDR1 and CDR2: SGHRS and YFSETQ. CDR3 size: 14 residues. V was shortened by 0 bases and J by 6 bases, with 12 bases between the two germline ends. The PCR contained 60 Vbeta and 13 Jbeta primers. Assay used: immunoSEQ multiplex PCR; TCRdb lists only in-frame clones, some missing. The sample includes approximately 250,000 clones, just under 80% of them seen just once. The study, taken as a whole, reports: Investigators reported around 150 TCR beta chains as tied to cytomegalovirus. Among the sequence variants, a highly shared cluster was likely an artifact of sequencing. In a later analysis, V- and J-gene trimming of beta chains associated with a DCLRE1C missense variant, replicated independently.

In regard to this clone: Its cognate antigen is unknown.

The sample taken for sequencing was PBMCs. The clonotype comes from a boy under 18 in good health and CMV-seronegative. The chain is built from TRBV5-1 and TRBJ1-1, with D possibly TRBD1 on 6 matching bases. In DNA form, the CDR3 reads TGCGCCAGCAGCTTGGGGGAACAGGGAGCTGAAGCTTTCTTT. Translated, it gives CASSLGEQGAEAFF. The full variable domain, with the rest looked up from reference TRBV5-1 and TRBJ1-1, is KAGVTQTPRYLIKTRGQQVTLSCSPISGHRSVSWYQQTPGQGLQFLFEYFSETQRNKGNFPGRFSGRQFSNSRSEMNVSTLELGDSALYLCASSLGEQGAEAFFGQGTRLTVV.